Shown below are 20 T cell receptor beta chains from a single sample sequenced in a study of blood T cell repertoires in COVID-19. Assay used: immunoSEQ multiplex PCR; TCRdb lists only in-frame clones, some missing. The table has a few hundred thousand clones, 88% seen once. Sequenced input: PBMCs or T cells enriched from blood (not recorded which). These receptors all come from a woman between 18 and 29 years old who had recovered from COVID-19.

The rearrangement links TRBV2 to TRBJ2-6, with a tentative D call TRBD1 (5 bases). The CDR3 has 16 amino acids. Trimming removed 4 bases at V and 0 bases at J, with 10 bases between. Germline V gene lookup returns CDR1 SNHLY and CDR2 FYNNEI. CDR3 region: CASSVQGSSGANVLTF. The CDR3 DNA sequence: TGTGCCAGCAGTGTGCAGGGTAGCTCTGGGGCCAACGTCCTGACTTTC.

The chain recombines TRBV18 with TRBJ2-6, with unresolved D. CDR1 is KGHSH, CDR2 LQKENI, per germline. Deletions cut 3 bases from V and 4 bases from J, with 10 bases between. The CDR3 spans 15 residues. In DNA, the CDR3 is TGTGCCAGCTCACCCCAACTTGCAGGGGCCAACGTCCTGACTTTC. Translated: CASSPQLAGANVLTF.

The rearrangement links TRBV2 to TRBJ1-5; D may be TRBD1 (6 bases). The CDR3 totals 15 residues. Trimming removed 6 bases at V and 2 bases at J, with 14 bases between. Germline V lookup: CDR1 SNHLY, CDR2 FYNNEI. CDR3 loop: CASRYRVKGNQPQHF. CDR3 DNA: TGTGCCAGCAGATACAGGGTTAAGGGCAATCAGCCCCAGCATTTT.

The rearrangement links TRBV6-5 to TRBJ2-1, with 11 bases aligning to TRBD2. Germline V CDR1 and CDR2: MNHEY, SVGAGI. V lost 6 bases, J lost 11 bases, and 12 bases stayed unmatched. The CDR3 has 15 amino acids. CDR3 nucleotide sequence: TGTGCCAGCAGGCGAGATAGCGGGGGGGTTCTTCAGCAGTTCTTC. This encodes CASRRDSGGVLQQFF.

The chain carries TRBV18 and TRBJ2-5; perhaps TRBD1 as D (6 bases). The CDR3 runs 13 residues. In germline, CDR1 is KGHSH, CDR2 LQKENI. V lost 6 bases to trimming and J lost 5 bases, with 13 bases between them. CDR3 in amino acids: CASSGRGRETQYF. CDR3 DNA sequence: TGTGCCAGCTCGGGCAGGGGAAGGGAGACCCAGTACTTC.

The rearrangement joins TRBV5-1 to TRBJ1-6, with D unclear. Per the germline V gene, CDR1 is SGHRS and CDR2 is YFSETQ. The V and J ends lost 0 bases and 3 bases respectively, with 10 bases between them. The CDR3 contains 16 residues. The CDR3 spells CASSLAEEFYNSPLHF. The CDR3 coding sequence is TGCGCCAGCAGCTTGGCCGAGGAATTCTATAATTCACCCCTCCACTTT.

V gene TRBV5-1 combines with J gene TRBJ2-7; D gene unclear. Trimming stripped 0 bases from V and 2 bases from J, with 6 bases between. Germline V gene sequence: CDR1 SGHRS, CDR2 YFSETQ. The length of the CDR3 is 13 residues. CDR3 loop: CASSLAQAYEQYF. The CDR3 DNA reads TGCGCCAGCAGCTTGGCTCAGGCCTACGAGCAGTACTTC. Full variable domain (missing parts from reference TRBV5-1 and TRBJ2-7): KAGVTQTPRYLIKTRGQQVTLSCSPISGHRSVSWYQQTPGQGLQFLFEYFSETQRNKGNFPGRFSGRQFSNSRSEMNVSTLELGDSALYLCASSLAQAYEQYFGPGTRLTVT.

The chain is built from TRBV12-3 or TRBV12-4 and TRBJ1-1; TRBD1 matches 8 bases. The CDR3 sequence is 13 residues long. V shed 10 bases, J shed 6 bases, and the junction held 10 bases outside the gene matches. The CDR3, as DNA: TGTGCCACTTACAGGGGGTCGTTCCCTGAAGCTTTCTTT. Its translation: CATYRGSFPEAFF.

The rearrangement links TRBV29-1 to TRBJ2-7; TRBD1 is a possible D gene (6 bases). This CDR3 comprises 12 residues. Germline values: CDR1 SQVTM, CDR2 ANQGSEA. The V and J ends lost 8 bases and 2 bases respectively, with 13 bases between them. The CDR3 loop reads CSYTGQAYEQYF. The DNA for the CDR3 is TGCAGCTATACGGGACAAGCCTACGAGCAGTACTTC.

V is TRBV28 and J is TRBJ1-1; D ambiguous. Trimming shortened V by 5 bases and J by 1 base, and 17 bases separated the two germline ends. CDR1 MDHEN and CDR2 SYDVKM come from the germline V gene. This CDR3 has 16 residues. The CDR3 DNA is TGTGCCAGCAGTCAATGGGCGAGTGGAGGGAACACTGAAGCTTTCTTT. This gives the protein CASSQWASGGNTEAFF. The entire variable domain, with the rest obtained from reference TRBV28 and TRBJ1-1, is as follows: DVKVTQSSRYLVKRTGEKVFLECVQDMDHENMFWYRQDPGLGLRLIYFSYDVKMKEKGDIPEGYSVSREKKERFSLILESASTNQTSMYLCASSQWASGGNTEAFFGQGTRLTVV.

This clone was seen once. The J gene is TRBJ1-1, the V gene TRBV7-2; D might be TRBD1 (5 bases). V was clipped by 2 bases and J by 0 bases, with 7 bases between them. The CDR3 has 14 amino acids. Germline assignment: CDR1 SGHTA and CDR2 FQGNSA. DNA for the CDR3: TGTGCCAGCAGCTTATTAGGGGTGAACACTGAAGCTTTCTTT. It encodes CASSLLGVNTEAFF.

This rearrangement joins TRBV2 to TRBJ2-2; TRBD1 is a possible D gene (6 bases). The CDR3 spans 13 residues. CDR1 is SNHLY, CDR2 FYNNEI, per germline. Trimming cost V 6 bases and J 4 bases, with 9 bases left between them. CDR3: CASRAGVTGELFF. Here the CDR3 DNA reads TGTGCCAGCAGAGCAGGGGTCACCGGGGAGCTGTTTTTT.

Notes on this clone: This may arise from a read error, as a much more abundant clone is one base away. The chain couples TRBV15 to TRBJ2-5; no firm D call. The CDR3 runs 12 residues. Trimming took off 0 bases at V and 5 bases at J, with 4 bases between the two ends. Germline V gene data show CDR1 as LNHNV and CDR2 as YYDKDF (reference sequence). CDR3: CATSRDMETQYF. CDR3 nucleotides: TGTGCCACCAGCAGAGATATGGAGACCCAGTACTTC.

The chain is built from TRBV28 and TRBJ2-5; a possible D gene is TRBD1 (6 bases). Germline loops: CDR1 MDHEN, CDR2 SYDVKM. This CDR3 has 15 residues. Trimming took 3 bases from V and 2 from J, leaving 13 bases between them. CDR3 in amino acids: CASSFTGQLQETQYF. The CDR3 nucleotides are TGTGCCAGCAGTTTCACAGGACAGCTTCAAGAGACCCAGTACTTC.

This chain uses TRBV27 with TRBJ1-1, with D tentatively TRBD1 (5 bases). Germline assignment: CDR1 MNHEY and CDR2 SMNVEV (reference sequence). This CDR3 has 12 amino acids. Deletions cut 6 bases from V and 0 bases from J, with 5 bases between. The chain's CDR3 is CASRTVNTEAFF. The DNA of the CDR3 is TGTGCCAGCAGGACAGTGAACACTGAAGCTTTCTTT.

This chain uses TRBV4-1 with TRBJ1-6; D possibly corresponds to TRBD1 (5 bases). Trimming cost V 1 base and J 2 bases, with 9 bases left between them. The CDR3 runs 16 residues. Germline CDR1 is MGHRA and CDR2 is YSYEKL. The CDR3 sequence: CASSQAAGPYNSPLHF. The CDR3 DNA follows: TGCGCCAGCAGCCAAGCAGCAGGGCCCTATAATTCACCCCTCCACTTT.

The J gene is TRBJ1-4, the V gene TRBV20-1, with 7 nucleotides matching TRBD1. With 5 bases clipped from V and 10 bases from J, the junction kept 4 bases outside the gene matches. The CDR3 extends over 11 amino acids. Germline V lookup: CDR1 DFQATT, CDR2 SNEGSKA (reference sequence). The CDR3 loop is CSAWDSRKLFF. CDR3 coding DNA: TGCAGTGCTTGGGACAGCAGAAAACTGTTTTTT.

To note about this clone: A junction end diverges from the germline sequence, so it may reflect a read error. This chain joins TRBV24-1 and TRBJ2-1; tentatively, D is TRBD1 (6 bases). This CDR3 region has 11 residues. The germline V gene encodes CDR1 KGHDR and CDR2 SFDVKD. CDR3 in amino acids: CATSPGHSEVF. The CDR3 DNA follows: TGTGCCACCAGTCCGGGACACTCTGAGGTCTTC.

The CDR3 coding sequence is TGTGCCAGCAGCTTCCGACGGGTACGTGACACTGAAGCTTTCTTT. This gives the protein CASSFRRVRDTEAFF. The chain couples TRBV11-2 to TRBJ1-1; D remains unclear. Germline lookup yields CDR1 SGHAT and CDR2 FQNNGV. V dropped 3 bases and J dropped 3 bases, with 14 bases sitting between them. The length of the CDR3 is 15 residues.

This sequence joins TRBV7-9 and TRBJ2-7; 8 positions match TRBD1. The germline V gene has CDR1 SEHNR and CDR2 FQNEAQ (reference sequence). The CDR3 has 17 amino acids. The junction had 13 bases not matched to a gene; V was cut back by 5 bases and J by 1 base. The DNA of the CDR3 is TGTGCCAGCAGCCCCGTCCAGACAGGGGTTAGGTCCTACGAGCAGTACTTC. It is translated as CASSPVQTGVRSYEQYF.